This TCR beta chain was identified in a study of blood T cell repertoires in COVID-19. The CDR3 spans 18 residues. Unmatched junction bases numbered 10, after V lost 2 bases and J lost 2 bases. The germline CDR1 and CDR2 sequences are MNHEY and SVGEGT. Assay used: immunoSEQ multiplex PCR; TCRdb lists only in-frame clones, some missing. The sample lists around 180,000 clones, 70% to 90% occurring once. Sequenced sample: peripheral blood. The rearrangement uses TRBV6-2 or TRBV6-3 and TRBJ1-5, with TRBD1 matching 9 bases. The source of this sequence is a man between 65 and 79 years old with active or convalescent COVID-19. This CDR3 reads CASSYLRDRVPGNQPQHF. The CDR3 DNA reads as TGTGCCAGCAGTTACCTCCGGGACAGGGTTCCAGGCAATCAGCCCCAGCATTTT.